This T cell receptor (beta chain) was recorded in a study of CD8 T cells in ankylosing spondylitis. Regarding the study as a whole: A number of the motif variants had already been described in reactive arthritis synovial fluid and blood.

A single record per CDR3 protein comes from TCRdb applying MiXCR to the 5' RACE reads. The table has about 96,000 distinct CDR3 sequences, about 9% seen once. This clonotype was observed many times. Its cognate antigen is unknown. The CDR3 spans 10 residues. Germline V lookup: CDR1 SQVTM, CDR2 ANQGSEA. Trimming pared 2 bases from V and 7 bases from J, leaving 2 bases between. The specimen sequenced was blood, either unsorted or a sorted T cell fraction (not recorded which). The chain is built from TRBV29-1 and TRBJ1-4; D remains ambiguous. The sequence derives from a male donor with ankylosing spondylitis or in good health (not recorded which). The CDR3 DNA follows: TGCAGCGTTGAAACTGAAAAACTGTTTTTT. Encoded protein: CSVETEKLFF.